These 19 T cell receptor beta chains originate from one sample sequenced in a study of regulatory T cells in long-lasting Graves disease. Arm-PCR of CDR3 regions with iRepertoire HTBI primers generated TCR beta libraries. TCRdb called the multiplex PCR reads again in MiXCR, with one record for every CDR3 protein. The sample has about 320,000 distinct CDR3 sequences; approximately 20% are singletons. Time point denoted: newly diagnosed GD, antithyroid drugs for less than 3 months. Researchers made the TCR library from RNA that was extracted from PBMCs. The sample consisted of peripheral blood mononuclear cells (PBMCs), taken at new diagnosis, from a patient treated with antithyroid drugs. The receptors originated from a female donor with Graves disease.

This clonotype was counted ten times or more. The V and J genes are TRBV12-3 or TRBV12-4 and TRBJ2-7; perhaps TRBD1 as D (5 bases). The ends were cut back, 5 bases at V and 5 bases at J, with 13 bases in the middle. The CDR3 extends over 13 amino acids. The CDR3 bases are TGTGCCAGCAGTGCAGGGCCCCGGGACGAGCAGTACTTC. Residues: CASSAGPRDEQYF.

This clonotype has ten or more counts. The V call is TRBV11-2, the J call TRBJ2-7; D is perhaps TRBD2 (6 bases). The V and J ends lost 5 bases and 2 bases respectively, with 13 bases between them. Looked up from germline, CDR1 is SGHAT and CDR2 is FQNNGV. The CDR3 covers 14 residues. The CDR3 coding sequence is TGTGCCAGCAGCCCCCGCGGGGCCGCCTACGAGCAGTACTTC. Protein sequence: CASSPRGAAYEQYF.

This clonotype was picked up many times. The chain combines TRBV24-1 with TRBJ2-3; no definite D call. CDR1 and CDR2 from the germline V gene are KGHDR and SFDVKD. This CDR3 is 17 amino acids long. V gave up 4 bases and J gave up 1 base, with 17 bases separating them. The CDR3 reads CATSEGSLRSGTDTQYF. The DNA of the CDR3 is TGTGCCACCAGTGAGGGATCTTTGCGGAGCGGCACAGATACGCAGTATTTT.

This clonotype was observed many times. The chain's CDR3 is CASSDRGGGYNEQFF. In DNA, the CDR3 is TGTGCCAGCAGTGATCGAGGGGGGGGATACAATGAGCAGTTCTTC. The chain recombines TRBV6-1 with TRBJ2-1, with a tentative D call TRBD2 (7 bases). The CDR3 length is 15 residues. Deletions cut 3 bases from V and 4 bases from J, with 13 bases between. Germline CDR1 and CDR2: MNHNS and SASEGT.

The V gene is TRBV12-3 or TRBV12-4, the J gene TRBJ1-1, with 11 bases matching TRBD1. This CDR3 has 16 amino acids. V lost 4 bases and J lost 1; bases outside the gene matches: 5. The CDR3 region is CASSWTGGLGNTEAFF. DNA of the CDR3: TGTGCCAGCAGTTGGACAGGGGGCTTGGGGAACACTGAAGCTTTCTTT.

V gene TRBV12-3 or TRBV12-4 combines with J gene TRBJ2-1; 12 bases map to TRBD2. Losses at the gene ends were 0 bases for V and 5 bases for J; bases not matched to a gene: 2. The CDR3 length is 16 residues. CDR3 region: CASSLARTSGDNEQFF. The DNA of the CDR3 is TGTGCCAGCAGTTTAGCCCGGACTAGCGGGGACAATGAGCAGTTCTTC.

This clonotype has at least ten counts. A junction boundary mismatches the germline segment, possibly from a read error. CDR3 sequence: CASSWTSGTDTQYF. The CDR3 DNA sequence: TGTGCCAGCAGTTGGACTAGCGGGACAGATACGCAGTATTTT. The chain employs TRBV5-1 and TRBJ2-3; 11 bases are a match to TRBD2. The CDR3 contains 14 residues. Germline V lookup: CDR1 SGHRS, CDR2 YFSETQ.

In its sample, this clonotype was seen many times. CDR3 loop: CATSDTAGTQETQYF. CDR3 coding DNA: TGTGCCACCAGTGATACAGCGGGGACACAAGAGACCCAGTACTTC. The chain carries TRBV24-1 and TRBJ2-5, with D maybe TRBD2 (7 bases). Between the trimmed V and J ends, which lost 3 bases and 2 bases, there was a span of 12 bases. CDR3 size: 15 residues. Germline values: CDR1 KGHDR, CDR2 SFDVKD.

The V and J genes are TRBV12-3 or TRBV12-4 and TRBJ2-2; TRBD2 matches at 12 bases. Unmatched junction bases numbered 9, after V lost 8 bases and J lost 5 bases. The CDR3 is made up of 16 amino acids. CDR3 in DNA: TGTGCCAGCTCCCCGGGACTAGCGGGCCAAACCGGGGAGCTGTTTTTT. Translation gives CASSPGLAGQTGELFF.

Comment on this clonotype: Being one base from a much bigger clone, this may be a read error. The genes are TRBV3-1 and TRBJ2-5, with D tentatively TRBD2 (6 bases). Germline V lookup: CDR1 LGHDT, CDR2 YNNKEL (reference sequence). This CDR3 region has 12 residues. V lost 4 bases to trimming and J lost 11 bases, with 14 bases between them. CDR3 residues: CASSLGSGYQYF. The CDR3 bases are TGTGCCAGCAGCCTTGGTAGCGGATATCAGTACTTC.

This clonotype was found a few times. This chain joins TRBV4-2 and TRBJ1-1; 7 bases line up with TRBD1. The CDR3 totals 16 residues. The V gene's germline CDR1 is LGHNA and CDR2 YNFKEQ. Germline trimming cut 4 bases from V and 0 bases from J; bases unmatched to any gene: 8. The CDR3 here is CASSPDGDSMNTEAFF. For the CDR3, the DNA is TGTGCCAGCAGCCCCGATGGGGACAGCATGAACACTGAAGCTTTCTTT.

As to this clonotype: A much bigger clone sits one base away, suggesting this may be a read error. The chain carries TRBV6-2 or TRBV6-3 and TRBJ1-6; D gene uncertain. Germline assignment: CDR1 MNHEY and CDR2 SVGEGT. V was shortened by 7 bases and J by 7 bases, with 20 bases between the two germline ends. This CDR3 is 16 amino acids long. This CDR3 is CASIDSDLYPNSPLHF. DNA for the CDR3: TGTGCCAGCATCGATTCGGATCTTTACCCCAATTCACCCCTCCACTTT.

Remarks on this clonotype: One base separates it from a far larger clone, so it is likely a read error. CDR3 in DNA: TGTGCCAGCAGTTTGTTTGGCTCCAATGGGCAGTTCTTC. This gives the protein CASSLFGSNGQFF. The V and J genes are TRBV12-3 or TRBV12-4 and TRBJ2-7; the D is unclear. The DNA end is more similar to TRBJ2-1, so the J call may be wrong. The CDR3 consists of 13 residues.

V usage is TRBV11-2 and J usage is TRBJ2-3; D unclear. This CDR3 comprises 14 residues. V lost 0 bases and J lost 1, with 5 bases in between. Germline lookup yields CDR1 SGHAT and CDR2 FQNNGV. DNA for the CDR3: TGTGCCAGCAGCTTAGATGACGGCACAGATACGCAGTATTTT. Encoded protein: CASSLDDGTDTQYF.

V is TRBV5-1 and J is TRBJ2-1; D is unclear. Germline values: CDR1 SGHRS, CDR2 YFSETQ. Trimming shortened V by 2 bases and J by 6 bases, and 12 bases separated the two germline ends. This CDR3 has 14 amino acids. The CDR3: CASSLLTLSNEQFF. CDR3 sequence (DNA): TGCGCCAGCAGCTTACTAACTCTGTCCAATGAGCAGTTCTTC.

V usage is TRBV2 and J usage is TRBJ2-1, with 9 bases aligning to TRBD2. The V and J ends lost 1 base and 5 bases, in that order; junction bases with no gene match: 3. CDR1 and CDR2 from the germline V gene are SNHLY and FYNNEI. The CDR3 loop spans 15 amino acids. The CDR3 sequence: CASSEEASGNNEQFF. The CDR3 DNA sequence: TGTGCCAGCAGTGAAGAGGCTAGCGGGAACAATGAGCAGTTCTTC.

Comments on this clonotype: This likely stems from a read error, as it lies one base from a far larger clone. No conserved phenylalanine or tryptophan is present at the end of the CDR3, so a read error is the likely explanation. The J gene is TRBJ2-1, the V gene TRBV11-3, with 10 bases aligning to TRBD2. Near its end, the DNA agrees better with TRBJ2-5, so the J call may be wrong. This CDR3 region has 14 residues. Germline V gives CDR1 SGHNT, CDR2 YENEEA. The CDR3 here is CASRPSGRGETQYS. The CDR3, as DNA: TGTGCCAGCAGACCTAGCGGGAGAGGGGAGACCCAGTACTCC.

At least ten counts were recorded for this clonotype. The DNA of the CDR3 is TGTGCCAGTAGTATCAATGTCCGGAGCTCCTACGAGCAGTACTTC. Translating gives CASSINVRSSYEQYF. V usage is TRBV19 and J usage is TRBJ2-7; D call uncertain. Germline V gene sequence: CDR1 LNHDA, CDR2 SQIVND (reference sequence). Trimming removed 3 bases at V and 0 bases at J, with 12 bases between. This CDR3 spans 15 amino acids. The full variable domain, with the rest looked up from reference TRBV19 and TRBJ2-7, is DGGITQSPKYLFRKEGQNVTLSCEQNLNHDAMYWYRQDPGQGLRLIYYSQIVNDFQKGDIAEGYSVSREKKESFPLTVTSAQKNPTAFYLCASSINVRSSYEQYFGPGTRLTVT.

This clonotype was observed a handful of times. A read error may be the cause here, since a much bigger clone is one base away. No conserved phenylalanine or tryptophan is present at the end of the CDR3, so a read error is the likely explanation. This chain links TRBV7-9 with TRBJ2-7; the match to TRBD1 covers 7 bases. The CDR3 extends over 15 amino acids. V gave up 5 bases and J gave up 2 bases; unmatched junction bases: 9. CDR1 and CDR2 (germline): SEHNR, FQNEAQ (reference sequence). This CDR3 is CASSPDRDTAYEQYC. DNA for the CDR3: TGTGCCAGCAGCCCCGACAGGGATACTGCCTACGAGCAGTACTGC.